This T cell receptor beta chain was sequenced during a study of shared clonotypes between healthy human individuals. Study-level results: When naive CD4 clonotypes were compared across four donors, about 4.8% were shared.

As concerns this clone: Its target is unknown.

Sequencing used immunoSEQ multiplex PCR; TCRdb keeps in-frame clones, though not all of them. The sample lists roughly 760,000 clones, approximately 79% occurring once. CDR3 length: 16 residues. The germline V and J ends were trimmed by 5 bases and 2 bases, with 18 bases remaining between them. Germline V gives CDR1 SEHNR, CDR2 FQNEAQ (reference sequence). The receptor was isolated from a woman between 25 and 40 years old in good health. The sequenced material came from memory CD4+ T cells sorted from blood. Subset noted: CD45RA-negative fraction. This rearrangement joins TRBV7-9 to TRBJ2-5; D may be TRBD1 (5 bases). CDR3 sequence (DNA): TGTGCCAGCAGCCGAGACAGATTAGGGCCGCAAGAGACCCAGTACTTC. Its translation is CASSRDRLGPQETQYF.